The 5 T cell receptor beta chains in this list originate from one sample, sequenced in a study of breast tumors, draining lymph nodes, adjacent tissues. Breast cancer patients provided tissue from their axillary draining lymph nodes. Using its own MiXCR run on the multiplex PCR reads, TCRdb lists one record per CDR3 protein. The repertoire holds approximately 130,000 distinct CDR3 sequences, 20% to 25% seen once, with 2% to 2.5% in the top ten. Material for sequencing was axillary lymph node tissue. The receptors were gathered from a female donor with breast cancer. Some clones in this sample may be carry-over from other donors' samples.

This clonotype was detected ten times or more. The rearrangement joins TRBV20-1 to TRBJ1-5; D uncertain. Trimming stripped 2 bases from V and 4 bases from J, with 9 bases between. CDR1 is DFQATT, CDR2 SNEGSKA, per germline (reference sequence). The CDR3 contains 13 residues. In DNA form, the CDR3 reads TGCAGTGCTAGACCCGAGCTTAATCAGCCCCAGCATTTT. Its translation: CSARPELNQPQHF.

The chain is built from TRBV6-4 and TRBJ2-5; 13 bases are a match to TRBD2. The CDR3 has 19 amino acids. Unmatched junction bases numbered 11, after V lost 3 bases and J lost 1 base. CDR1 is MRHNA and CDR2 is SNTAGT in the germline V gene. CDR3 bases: TGTGCCAGCAGTGAGGTATCCCGACTAGCGGGAGGTCTCCAAGAGACCCAGTACTTC. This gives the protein CASSEVSRLAGGLQETQYF.

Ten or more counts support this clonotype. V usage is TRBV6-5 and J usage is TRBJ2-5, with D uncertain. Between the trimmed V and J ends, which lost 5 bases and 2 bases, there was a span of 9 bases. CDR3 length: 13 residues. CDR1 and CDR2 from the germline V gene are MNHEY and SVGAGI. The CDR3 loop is CASSTAEQETQYF. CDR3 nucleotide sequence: TGTGCCAGCAGTACAGCAGAACAAGAGACCCAGTACTTC.

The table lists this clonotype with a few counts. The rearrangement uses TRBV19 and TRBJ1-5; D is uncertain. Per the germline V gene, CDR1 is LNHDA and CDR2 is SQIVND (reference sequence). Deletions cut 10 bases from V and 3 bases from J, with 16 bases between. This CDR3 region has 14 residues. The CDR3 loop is CATSRVPLNQPQHF. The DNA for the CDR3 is TGTGCCACCTCGCGGGTTCCCCTCAATCAGCCCCAGCATTTT.

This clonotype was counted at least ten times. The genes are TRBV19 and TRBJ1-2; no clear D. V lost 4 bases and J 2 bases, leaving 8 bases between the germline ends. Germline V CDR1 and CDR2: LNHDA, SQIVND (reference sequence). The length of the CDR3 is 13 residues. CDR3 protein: CASSNPGNYGYTF. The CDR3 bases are TGTGCCAGTAGTAACCCGGGGAACTATGGCTACACCTTC.